This TCR beta chain was retrieved from a study of radiotherapy plus CTLA-4 blockade in lung cancer. Turning to the study itself: Objective response was observed in about 19% of patients, and disease control in less than 35%.

CTLA-4 blockade using ipilimumab, together with focal radiation, was received by patients with chemo-refractory metastatic non-small-cell lung cancer. About this clone itself: Its antigen is undetermined.

Data came from immunoSEQ multiplex PCR; TCRdb stores just in-frame clones and leaves some out. This sample has about 49,000 clones, with roughly 85% found just once. Study conclusions and caveats: Among blood TCR repertoires after radiotherapy plus ipilimumab, tumor-derived clones expanded. Response, reportedly, was best predicted by interferon-beta along with early blood T cell clone dynamics.

The CDR3 runs to 15 residues. Germline values: CDR1 SEHNR, CDR2 FQNEAQ (reference sequence). Trimming took 3 bases from V and 0 from J, leaving 11 bases between them. The chain recombines TRBV7-9 with TRBJ1-1, with a possible D match to TRBD1 (6 bases). This TCR was recovered from a human donor with non-small cell lung cancer whose response to radiotherapy plus ipilimumab could not be evaluated. The material sequenced was peripheral blood, taken from a patient treated with radiotherapy plus ipilimumab. The CDR3 DNA reads as TGTGCCAGCAGCTTGACAGGCCCCATGAACACTGAAGCTTTCTTT. It yields the protein CASSLTGPMNTEAFF.